The next 26 T cell receptor beta chains were all read from a single sample in a study of identical twins. TCRdb redid the calling of the 5' RACE reads with MiXCR, one entry per CDR3 protein. The repertoire includes 1.5 million to 2 million distinct CDR3 sequences, around 29% of them detected once, and more than 0.25% sits in the top ten. Input material: cord blood. The receptors come from a newborn girl in good health.

CDR3 in amino acids: CSARHRDPRRTQYF. The CDR3 bases are TGCAGTGCTAGGCACCGGGACCCAAGGCGTACGCAGTATTTT. The chain carries TRBV20-1 and TRBJ2-3, with D possibly called TRBD1 or TRBD2 (5 bases each). The CDR3 is 14 amino acids. Trimming removed 3 bases at V and 8 bases at J, with 18 bases between. Germline CDR1 and CDR2: DFQATT and SNEGSKA (reference sequence).

The chain recombines TRBV4-1 with TRBJ1-3; D not resolved. The CDR3 is made up of 15 amino acids. V lost 1 base to trimming and J lost 2 bases, with 9 bases between them. The germline V gene encodes CDR1 MGHRA and CDR2 YSYEKL. For the CDR3, the DNA is TGCGCCAGCAGCCAAGGAGCCCTTACTGGAAACACCATATATTTT. Amino acid sequence: CASSQGALTGNTIYF.

This clonotype was seen more than once but under ten times. This chain joins TRBV10-3 and TRBJ2-1, with 13 bases lining up with TRBD2. V shed 2 bases, J shed 7 bases, and the junction held 5 bases outside the gene matches. The CDR3 contains 16 residues. CDR1 and CDR2 (germline): ENHRY, SYGVKD. CDR3 sequence reads: CAISERTSGGSNEQFF. The CDR3 nucleotides are TGTGCCATCAGTGAGAGGACTAGCGGGGGTTCGAATGAGCAGTTCTTC.

In its sample, this clonotype was seen many times. The V call is TRBV9, the J call TRBJ2-5; perhaps TRBD2 as D (6 bases). The germline V gene has CDR1 SGDLS and CDR2 YYNGEE. The V end lost 3 bases, the J end lost 5 bases, and 14 bases lay between the germline ends. The CDR3 spans 14 residues. Here the CDR3 reads CASSAGGISETQYF. As DNA, the CDR3 is TGTGCCAGCAGCGCTGGGGGGATTAGCGAGACCCAGTACTTC.

The genes are TRBV20-1 and TRBJ1-5, with D perhaps TRBD1 (5 bases). The germline CDR1 and CDR2 sequences are DFQATT and SNEGSKA (reference sequence). The CDR3 is made up of 14 amino acids. Trimming took off 2 bases at V and 7 bases at J, with 15 bases between the two ends. The CDR3 reads CSARYRDGAQPQHF. The DNA for the CDR3 is TGCAGTGCTAGATACCGTGACGGGGCCCAGCCCCAGCATTTT.

The chain recombines TRBV3-1 with TRBJ2-5; TRBD2 agrees at 7 bases. Germline loops: CDR1 LGHDT, CDR2 YNNKEL (reference sequence). The CDR3 consists of 14 residues. V trimming: 0 bases; J trimming: 4 bases; junction bases outside the gene matches: 2. CDR3 DNA sequence: TGTGCCAGCAGCCAAGAAGGACTAGGAGAGACCCAGTACTTC. It specifies CASSQEGLGETQYF.

Turning to this clonotype: One end of the junction varies from germline; a read error may be responsible. V gene TRBV7-9 combines with J gene TRBJ2-1, with 12 bases aligning to TRBD2. The CDR3 contains 17 residues. In germline, CDR1 is SEHNR, CDR2 FQNEAQ (reference sequence). The chain's CDR3 is CTSSTRLAGDPYNEQFF. The CDR3 nucleotides read TGTACCAGCAGCACCCGACTAGCGGGAGATCCCTACAATGAGCAGTTCTTC.

J is TRBJ2-7 and V is TRBV6-2 or TRBV6-3; no clear D. CDR1 MNHEY and CDR2 SVGEGT come from the germline V gene. The CDR3 runs to 13 residues. The V and J ends lost 2 bases and 1 base respectively, with 6 bases between them. CDR3 region: CASSYPRSYEQYF. CDR3 DNA sequence: TGTGCCAGCAGTTACCCTAGGTCCTACGAGCAGTACTTC.

The chain combines TRBV12-3 or TRBV12-4 with TRBJ2-1; 8 bases are shared with TRBD2. V lost 6 bases, J lost 2 bases, and 12 bases stayed unmatched. CDR3 length: 17 residues. CDR3 protein: CASSPKASGYPYNEQFF. CDR3 bases: TGTGCCAGCAGCCCCAAGGCTAGCGGGTACCCCTACAATGAGCAGTTCTTC.

The J gene is TRBJ1-2, the V gene TRBV18, with unresolved D. The germline V gene has CDR1 KGHSH and CDR2 LQKENI. The CDR3 runs to 13 residues. Between the trimmed V and J ends, which lost 0 bases and 4 bases, there was a span of 6 bases. For the CDR3, the DNA is TGTGCCAGCTCACCACCGTGGGGCTATGGCTACACCTTC. It codes for CASSPPWGYGYTF.

The chain links TRBV28 to TRBJ2-1; 7 positions match TRBD2. The CDR3 runs 13 residues. Trimming at V came to 8 bases and at J to 11 bases, leaving 12 bases not matched to a gene. CDR1 is MDHEN, CDR2 SYDVKM, per germline. CDR3 sequence reads: CASRGLSQNQQFF. CDR3 coding DNA: TGTGCCAGCCGGGGACTATCCCAAAATCAGCAGTTCTTC.

A remark on this clonotype: One junction end disagrees with the germline gene, perhaps due to a read error. V gene TRBV20-1 combines with J gene TRBJ2-4; 7 bases match TRBD1. This CDR3 region has 13 residues. Germline V gene sequence: CDR1 DFQATT, CDR2 SNEGSKA (reference sequence). The CDR3 bases are TGCAGTGCTGGACAGGTAGCCAAAAACATTCAGTCCTTC. Encoded protein: CSAGQVAKNIQSF.

This chain links TRBV20-1 with TRBJ1-2; a weak D match, TRBD1 (6 bases). This CDR3 comprises 18 residues. The V gene's germline CDR1 is DFQATT and CDR2 SNEGSKA (reference sequence). The germline V and J ends were trimmed by 5 bases and 4 bases, with 29 bases remaining between them. CDR3 region: CSAPQRTVRTRDGYGYTF. CDR3 bases: TGCAGTGCTCCCCAAAGGACAGTCAGGACCAGGGACGGCTATGGCTACACCTTC.

The chain joins TRBV20-1 to TRBJ2-1, with D possibly called TRBD1 or TRBD2 (5 bases each). This CDR3 contains 15 residues. The V and J ends lost 2 bases and 0 bases respectively, with 11 bases between them. Looked up from germline, CDR1 is DFQATT and CDR2 is SNEGSKA (reference sequence). CDR3 bases: TGCAGTGCTAGACGGGGCGACGGCTCCTACAATGAGCAGTTCTTC. Translating gives CSARRGDGSYNEQFF.

Regarding this clonotype: With a much larger clone just one base away, this may be a read error. This CDR3 is CTSSPRDNYNEQFF. For the CDR3, the DNA is TGTACCAGCAGCCCCCGGGACAACTACAATGAGCAGTTCTTC. This chain uses TRBV3-1 with TRBJ2-1; D is possibly TRBD1 (6 bases). Per the germline V gene, CDR1 is LGHDT and CDR2 is YNNKEL (reference sequence). CDR3 length: 14 residues.

This chain connects TRBV6-1 to TRBJ2-7, with D possibly TRBD1 on 5 matching bases. Trimming cost V 2 bases and J 7 bases, with 18 bases left between them. Germline V CDR1 and CDR2: MNHNS, SASEGT. This CDR3 region has 15 residues. The DNA for the CDR3 is TGTGCCAGCAGTGAATTAGGGGTGCCCACCAATGAGCAGTACTTC. This encodes CASSELGVPTNEQYF.

This clonotype was detected only a few times. The chain uses TRBV5-5 and TRBJ1-2; D ambiguous. The CDR3 has 16 residues. Germline-derived CDR1 and CDR2 are SGHKS and YYEKEE (reference sequence). V dropped 0 bases and J dropped 4 bases, with 16 bases sitting between them. As DNA, the CDR3 is TGTGCCAGCAGCTTGGAGTTACGTTCCGGGAGCTATGGCTACACCTTC. It translates to CASSLELRSGSYGYTF.

The chain has TRBV10-3 and TRBJ2-5; tentatively, D is TRBD1 (5 bases). This CDR3 is 13 amino acids long. V was pared by 4 bases and J by 2 bases, with 8 bases between. Germline assignment: CDR1 ENHRY and CDR2 SYGVKD. CDR3 sequence reads: CAISGAGQETQYF. CDR3 in DNA: TGTGCCATCAGTGGGGCAGGGCAAGAGACCCAGTACTTC.

This chain connects TRBV30 to TRBJ2-1, with 7 positions matching TRBD2. CDR3 length: 15 residues. Germline lookup yields CDR1 GTSNPN and CDR2 SVGIG (reference sequence). J was trimmed by 7 bases and V by 8 bases; bases with no gene match: 17. CDR3 nucleotide sequence: TGTGCCATCAGGGAGGGTGGCTGGGGAGGGAATGAGCAGTTCTTC. Translation gives CAIREGGWGGNEQFF. Using reference TRBV30 and TRBJ2-1 for the parts outside the CDR3, the full variable domain is SQTIHQWPATLVQPVGSPLSLECTVEGTSNPNLYWYRQAAGRGLQLLFYSVGIGQISSEVPQNLSASRPQDRQFILSSKKLLLSDSGFYLCAIREGGWGGNEQFFGPGTRLTVL.

This clonotype was detected only a few times. The chain has TRBV24-1 and TRBJ1-5; D is uncertain. This CDR3 has 15 residues. The germline CDR1 and CDR2 sequences are KGHDR and SFDVKD. The ends were cut back, 0 bases at V and 7 bases at J, with 12 bases in the middle. CDR3 nucleotide sequence: TGTGCCACCAGTGATTTGCGATCGTCGACGCAGCCCCAGCATTTT. This sequence encodes CATSDLRSSTQPQHF.

The chain employs TRBV28 and TRBJ2-4; possibly TRBD1 for D (6 bases). The CDR3 totals 14 residues. Germline V gene sequence: CDR1 MDHEN, CDR2 SYDVKM. Trimming removed 6 bases at V and 0 bases at J, with 9 bases between. The chain's CDR3 is CASRPRGAKNIQYF. In nucleotides, the CDR3 is TGTGCCAGCAGGCCCAGGGGAGCCAAAAACATTCAGTACTTC.

With respect to this clonotype: A read error may explain this, as a much larger clone is one base away. The rearrangement uses TRBV4-1 and TRBJ2-5; no clear D. Germline V gene data show CDR1 as MGHRA and CDR2 as YSYEKL. Trimming stripped 4 bases from V and 11 bases from J, with 14 bases between. This CDR3 has 12 residues. CDR3 in amino acids: CASSLYHNEQYF. The CDR3 DNA follows: TGCGCCAGCAGCCTTTACCACAATGAGCAGTACTTC.

This chain connects TRBV5-5 to TRBJ2-3; tentative D call: TRBD2 (5 bases). Germline lookup yields CDR1 SGHKS and CDR2 YYEKEE (reference sequence). The ends were cut back, 0 bases at V and 10 bases at J, with 9 bases in the middle. There are 12 residues in the CDR3. For the CDR3, the DNA is TGTGCCAGCAGCTTGGACCGGGATCCGCAGTATTTT. Protein: CASSLDRDPQYF.

V is TRBV28 and J is TRBJ2-5; D is undetermined. This CDR3 is 16 amino acids long. V lost 4 bases and J 0 bases, leaving 15 bases between the germline ends. Germline V gives CDR1 MDHEN, CDR2 SYDVKM. As DNA, the CDR3 is TGTGCCAGCAGTTCCCCGTTCGGAAGGTACCAAGAGACCCAGTACTTC. Amino acid sequence: CASSSPFGRYQETQYF.

The sample holds a few counts of this clonotype. The V call is TRBV20-1, the J call TRBJ1-5; D may be TRBD1 (5 bases). The germline V gene has CDR1 DFQATT and CDR2 SNEGSKA (reference sequence). The CDR3 runs to 17 residues. Trimming shortened V by 0 bases and J by 0 bases, and 15 bases separated the two germline ends. CDR3 in DNA: TGCAGTGCTAGAGATAGGGGCGGGGGTCTTAGCAATCAGCCCCAGCATTTT. Its protein product is CSARDRGGGLSNQPQHF.

This clonotype was counted between two and nine times. This chain joins TRBV5-1 and TRBJ2-1; D uncertain. V was clipped by 2 bases and J by 3 bases, with 15 bases between them. Germline CDR1 reads SGHRS; CDR2 reads YFSETQ. The CDR3 runs to 16 residues. CDR3 sequence (DNA): TGCGCCAGCAGCTTTCAAACTCGCCCGTTCTACAATGAGCAGTTCTTC. This gives the protein CASSFQTRPFYNEQFF.